This T cell receptor beta chain was documented in a study of T cells in Graves' hyperthyroidism and ophthalmopathy. Regarding the study as a whole: Researchers report that a 13 V-J model separated ophthalmopathy from stable hyperthyroidism.

Amplified regions were TCR beta CDR3 sequences from RNA transcripts. Primed by the HTBI set, a first-round RT-PCR was run on the TCR CDR3. TCRdb fed the multiplex PCR reads into MiXCR, producing one record per CDR3 protein. Of approximately 330,000 distinct CDR3 sequences listed, approximately 14% were seen once; the top ten hold about a third. Over 9 ml of fresh peripheral blood supplied the PBMCs. As to this clonotype: The antigen remains unidentified. This sequence may be a read error, since a much larger clone differs from it by one base.

The sample was blood. This receptor was identified in a woman aged 40 to 49 with Graves' ophthalmopathy.

The CDR3 is CASSRYGGAGYNGQFF. The DNA for the CDR3 is TGTGCCAGCAGCCGATACGGTGGGGCCGGATACAATGGGCAGTTCTTC. The V call is TRBV7-2, the J call TRBJ2-1, with D possibly being TRBD1 (5 bases). This CDR3 contains 16 residues. The germline V gene has CDR1 SGHTA and CDR2 FQGNSA.